A selection of T cell receptor beta chains follows, all from one sample in a study of regulatory T cells in long-lasting Graves disease. TCRdb analysed the multiplex PCR reads with MiXCR anew, one entry per CDR3 protein. Of around 500,000 distinct CDR3 sequences listed, 16% are singletons. These data were likewise used in another study, on T cells in Graves' hyperthyroidism and ophthalmopathy.

The source material was peripheral blood mononuclear cells (PBMCs), sampled at new diagnosis, from a patient treated with antithyroid drugs. The receptors here all came from a woman between 40 and 65 years old with Graves disease. The CDR3 runs from the conserved cysteine through the conserved F or W. The D gene is left open where the match is weak. Clone sizes are given selectively: once, few, many, or a class where the clone is expanded.

D: TRBD1
V: TRBV2
size: NA
J: TRBJ1-3
CDR3: CASSGKGASGNTIYF
DNA: TGTGCCAGCAGTGGGAAGGGGGCGAGTGGAAACACCATATATTTT

D: NA
V: TRBV12-3/TRBV12-4
size: NA
J: TRBJ2-4
CDR3: CASSPGHLAKNIQYF
DNA: TGTGCCAGCAGCCCTGGACACTTAGCCAAAAACATTCAGTACTTC

D: NA
V: TRBV19
size: many
J: TRBJ1-2
CDR3: CASSYRQNYGYTF
DNA: TGTGCCAGTTCATACAGGCAGAACTATGGCTACACCTTC

D: TRBD1
V: TRBV5-1
size: few
J: TRBJ1-4
CDR3: CASSRTGAQKEKLFF
DNA: TGCGCCAGCAGCCGGACAGGTGCTCAAAAGGAAAAACTGTTTTTT

D: NA
V: TRBV6-5
size: NA
J: TRBJ2-6
CDR3: CASSFSRGANVLTF
DNA: TGTGCCAGCAGTTTCTCTCGTGGGGCCAACGTCCTGACTTTC

D: TRBD1
V: TRBV6-1
size: NA
J: TRBJ1-3
CDR3: CASSTGQGGTHTIYF
DNA: TGTGCCAGCAGTACCGGACAGGGTGGGACTCACACCATATATTTT

D: NA
V: TRBV20-1
size: many
J: TRBJ1-4
CDR3: CSARDTQVYEKLFF
DNA: TGCAGTGCTAGAGATACCCAGGTGTATGAAAAACTGTTTTTT

D: NA
V: TRBV10-3
size: few
J: TRBJ1-2
CDR3: CAISENYGYTF
DNA: TGTGCCATCAGTGAGAACTATGGCTACACCTTC

D: NA
V: TRBV3-1
size: many
J: TRBJ2-1
CDR3: CASSPTLGYNEQFF
DNA: TGTGCCAGCAGCCCAACCTTGGGATACAATGAGCAGTTCTTC

D: NA
V: TRBV7-9
size: many
J: TRBJ1-1
CDR3: CASSLSTPNTEAFF
DNA: TGTGCCAGCAGCTTATCGACACCGAACACTGAAGCTTTCTTT

D: NA
V: TRBV28
size: NA
J: TRBJ1-1
CDR3: CASSLSVDNTEAFF
DNA: TGTGCCAGCAGTTTATCTGTAGATAACACTGAAGCTTTCTTT

D: NA
V: TRBV6-5
size: NA
J: TRBJ2-3
CDR3: CASSYSIQVADTQYF
DNA: TGTGCCAGCAGTTACTCGATCCAGGTGGCAGATACGCAGTATTTT

D: NA
V: TRBV10-3
size: NA
J: TRBJ1-3
CDR3: CAISSTNSGNTIYF
DNA: TGTGCCATCAGTTCCACAAACTCTGGAAACACCATATATTTT

D: NA
V: TRBV12-3/TRBV12-4
size: many
J: TRBJ2-3
CDR3: CASSSAGESTDTQYF
DNA: TGTGCCAGCAGTTCAGCGGGCGAGAGCACAGATACGCAGTATTTT

D: TRBD2
V: TRBV14
size: NA
J: TRBJ2-1
CDR3: CASSQEGRGGNEQFF
DNA: TGTGCCAGCAGCCAAGAGGGGCGGGGGGGCAATGAGCAGTTCTTC

D: TRBD2
V: TRBV15
size: few
J: TRBJ2-5
CDR3: CATSREPTSVHQETQYF
DNA: TGTGCCACCAGCAGAGAGCCAACTAGCGTCCACCAAGAGACCCAGTACTTC

D: NA
V: TRBV3-1
size: few
J: TRBJ1-2
CDR3: CASSQETRRYGYTF
DNA: TGTGCCAGCAGCCAAGAAACCAGGAGATATGGCTACACCTTC

D: NA
V: TRBV3-1
size: many
J: TRBJ2-1
CDR3: CASSQDLRGPYNEQFF
DNA: TGTGCCAGCAGCCAAGATTTGCGGGGGCCCTACAATGAGCAGTTCTTC

D: NA
V: TRBV28
size: few
J: TRBJ2-7
CDR3: CASSQAGSGSYEQYF
DNA: TGTGCCAGCAGTCAAGCCGGGAGTGGCTCCTACGAGCAGTACTTC

D: NA
V: TRBV7-9
size: many
J: TRBJ1-1
CDR3: CASSVQGGRTEAFF
DNA: TGTGCCAGCAGCGTTCAGGGTGGAAGGACTGAAGCTTTCTTT

D: TRBD1
V: TRBV12-3/TRBV12-4
size: many
J: TRBJ1-2
CDR3: CASRGTGANYGYTF
DNA: TGTGCCAGCAGGGGGACAGGGGCCAACTATGGCTACACCTTC

D: TRBD1
V: TRBV18
size: few
J: TRBJ2-1
CDR3: CASSPPQGAWDPFTNNEQFF
DNA: TGTGCCAGCTCACCACCTCAGGGGGCCTGGGACCCCTTTACAAACAATGAGCAGTTCTTC

D: NA
V: TRBV28
size: NA
J: TRBJ2-7
CDR3: CASDGGNYEQYF
DNA: TGTGCCTCCGATGGGGGGAACTACGAGCAGTACTTC

D: NA
V: TRBV27
size: many
J: TRBJ1-5
CDR3: CASSNGQNQPQHF
DNA: TGTGCCAGCAGCAATGGACAGAATCAGCCCCAGCATTTT

D: TRBD1
V: TRBV6-1
size: NA
J: TRBJ1-1
CDR3: CASSPLGTGGVNTEAFF
DNA: TGTGCCAGCAGTCCCCTGGGGACAGGGGGTGTGAACACTGAAGCTTTCTTT

D: NA
V: TRBV10-3
size: many
J: TRBJ2-7
CDR3: CAISGAPHEQYF
DNA: TGTGCCATCAGTGGAGCACCTCACGAGCAGTACTTC

D: NA
V: TRBV7-9
size: many
J: TRBJ1-5
CDR3: CASAGRIGNQPQHF
DNA: TGTGCCAGCGCCGGCCGTATTGGCAATCAGCCCCAGCATTTT

D: NA
V: TRBV19
size: NA
J: TRBJ1-2
CDR3: CASSPPTAPYGYTF
DNA: TGTGCCAGTTCTCCCCCGACAGCGCCCTATGGCTACACCTTC

D: TRBD1
V: TRBV7-9
size: many
J: TRBJ2-3
CDR3: CASSPWTGGRTDTQYF
DNA: TGTGCCAGCAGCCCATGGACAGGGGGCAGGACAGATACGCAGTATTTT

D: TRBD2
V: TRBV12-3/TRBV12-4
size: NA
J: TRBJ2-3
CDR3: CASATRLAERVDTQYF
DNA: TGTGCCAGCGCGACCCGACTAGCGGAGAGGGTAGATACGCAGTATTTT

D: NA
V: TRBV12-3/TRBV12-4
size: many
J: TRBJ1-2
CDR3: CASSFLEGYTF
DNA: TGTGCCAGCAGTTTTTTAGAGGGCTACACCTTC

D: NA
V: TRBV4-1
size: NA
J: TRBJ1-3
CDR3: CASSQEGGTRGNTIYF
DNA: TGCGCCAGCAGCCAAGAGGGTGGAACAAGGGGAAACACCATATATTTT

D: TRBD1
V: TRBV12-3/TRBV12-4
size: NA
J: TRBJ1-5
CDR3: CASGTGVWQPQHF
DNA: TGTGCCAGCGGAACAGGGGTTTGGCAGCCCCAGCATTTT

D: NA
V: TRBV12-3/TRBV12-4
size: many
J: TRBJ2-4
CDR3: CASSSGIAKNIQYF
DNA: TGTGCCAGCAGTTCAGGGATAGCCAAAAACATTCAGTACTTC

D: NA
V: TRBV2
size: many
J: TRBJ1-1
CDR3: CASGKGTGTEAFF
DNA: TGTGCCAGCGGCAAAGGGACGGGCACTGAAGCTTTCTTT

D: NA
V: TRBV11-2
size: many
J: TRBJ2-2
CDR3: CASSLETGELFF
DNA: TGTGCCAGCAGCTTAGAGACCGGGGAGCTGTTTTTT

D: NA
V: TRBV9
size: NA
J: TRBJ1-1
CDR3: CASSATSGRPGTEAFF
DNA: TGTGCCAGCAGCGCAACTTCGGGACGCCCGGGGACTGAAGCTTTCTTT

D: NA
V: TRBV7-2
size: many
J: TRBJ2-1
CDR3: CASSLGSETEQFF
DNA: TGTGCCAGCAGCTTAGGGTCTGAGACAGAGCAGTTCTTC

D: TRBD2
V: TRBV15
size: many
J: TRBJ2-1
CDR3: CATSRGGRGGYNEQFF
DNA: TGTGCCACCAGCAGAGGTGGACGGGGGGGCTACAATGAGCAGTTCTTC

D: NA
V: TRBV6-2/TRBV6-3
size: many
J: TRBJ1-1
CDR3: CASSYSIRRNTEAFF
DNA: TGTGCCAGCAGTTACTCGATCCGTCGGAACACTGAAGCTTTCTTT

D: NA
V: TRBV12-5
size: few
J: TRBJ1-5
CDR3: CASGLSDQPQHF
DNA: TGTGCTAGTGGTTTGTCGGATCAGCCCCAGCATTTT

D: TRBD2
V: TRBV11-1
size: many
J: TRBJ2-7
CDR3: CASSLVLAGPYEQYF
DNA: TGTGCCAGCAGCTTAGTACTAGCGGGTCCCTACGAGCAGTACTTC

D: NA
V: TRBV11-2
size: many
J: TRBJ2-2
CDR3: CASSSRWGEDRELFF
DNA: TGTGCCAGCAGCTCCAGATGGGGAGAGGATCGGGAGCTGTTTTTT

D: NA
V: TRBV15
size: NA
J: TRBJ2-5
CDR3: CATSREWTVRRQETQYF
DNA: TGTGCCACCAGCAGAGAATGGACGGTGCGGAGACAAGAGACCCAGTACTTC

D: NA
V: TRBV28
size: few
J: TRBJ2-7
CDR3: CATKGGTYEQYF
DNA: TGTGCCACAAAAGGTGGAACCTACGAGCAGTACTTC

D: TRBD2
V: TRBV5-4
size: few
J: TRBJ2-1
CDR3: CASSAGLAGAANEQSF
DNA: TGTGCCAGCAGCGCGGGACTAGCGGGGGCCGCCAATGAGCAGTCCTTC

D: NA
V: TRBV12-3/TRBV12-4
size: many
J: TRBJ1-2
CDR3: CASSLLIGGGYTF
DNA: TGTGCCAGCAGCCTTCTCATAGGGGGTGGCTACACCTTC

D: TRBD1
V: TRBV20-1
size: NA
J: TRBJ2-1
CDR3: CSSRTGGIYNEQFF
DNA: TGCAGTTCTAGGACAGGGGGGATCTACAATGAGCAGTTCTTC

D: NA
V: TRBV4-1
size: NA
J: TRBJ2-6
CDR3: CASSLAPRSPLSGANVLTF
DNA: TGCGCCAGCAGCCTAGCCCCACGCTCCCCCCTCTCTGGGGCCAACGTCCTGACTTTC

D: TRBD2
V: TRBV28
size: few
J: TRBJ2-7
CDR3: CASARGLAGSSSSYEQYF
DNA: TGTGCCAGCGCCCGTGGGCTAGCGGGGTCCTCGAGCTCCTACGAGCAGTACTTC

D: TRBD1
V: TRBV28
size: NA
J: TRBJ1-1
CDR3: CASRITTGGRSAFF
DNA: TGTGCCAGCCGTATAACGACAGGGGGAAGGTCGGCTTTCTTT

D: TRBD2
V: TRBV28
size: many
J: TRBJ2-3
CDR3: CASSLPRGRGLDTQYF
DNA: TGTGCCAGCAGTTTACCCCGAGGGCGGGGGTTAGATACGCAGTATTTT

D: NA
V: TRBV9
size: many
J: TRBJ2-1
CDR3: CASSVGGVRSNEQFF
DNA: TGTGCCAGCAGCGTAGGGGGGGTGCGTTCCAATGAGCAGTTCTTC

D: NA
V: TRBV2
size: many
J: TRBJ1-1
CDR3: CASRGGGGTEAFF
DNA: TGTGCCAGCAGAGGGGGGGGCGGCACTGAAGCTTTCTTT

D: NA
V: TRBV28
size: many
J: TRBJ2-3
CDR3: CASSVTGLANTQYF
DNA: TGTGCCAGCAGTGTCACGGGACTGGCCAATACGCAGTATTTT

D: TRBD1
V: TRBV13
size: NA
J: TRBJ1-6
CDR3: CASSADRVVSPLHF
DNA: TGTGCCAGCAGCGCGGACAGGGTAGTCTCACCCCTCCACTTT

D: NA
V: TRBV6-1
size: many
J: TRBJ2-4
CDR3: CASSEASGQPQYF
DNA: TGTGCCAGCAGTGAAGCAAGTGGACAGCCTCAGTACTTC